The source of this T cell receptor beta chain is a study of T-cell memory formation after mild COVID-19. Across the study: The two donors had largely donor-specific TCR clusters.

From the 5' RACE reads, TCRdb called clonotypes with MiXCR, one entry per CDR3 protein. The sample lists approximately 390,000 distinct CDR3 sequences, approximately 16% occurring once. V dropped 5 bases and J dropped 8 bases, with 12 bases sitting between them. The germline V gene encodes CDR1 SGHAT and CDR2 FQDESV (reference sequence). CDR3 length: 13 amino acids. This clonotype was recorded a few times. What it binds is unknown. Broader study findings: Among contracting clones, CD4+ were mainly CM/EM and CD8+ enriched in EMRA.

The rearrangement links TRBV11-1 to TRBJ2-2; D is perhaps TRBD1 or TRBD2 (6 bases each). The clonotype was recovered from a young man who had mild COVID-19 (a few samples of this study predate the infection). Cell type and time point are not known. Sequencing used PBMCs or a T cell subset sorted from them (not recorded which). CDR3 nucleotide sequence: TGTGCCAGCAGCACCCGGAGGGGGGGGGAGCTGTTTTTT. Protein sequence: CASSTRRGGELFF.